This T cell receptor beta chain was retrieved from a study of T cells in Graves' hyperthyroidism and ophthalmopathy. CDR1 GTSNPN and CDR2 SVGIG come from the germline V gene (reference sequence). CDR3 size: 14 residues. V was clipped by 1 base and J by 6 bases, with 13 bases between them. Amplification targeted TCR beta CDR3 regions from RNA transcripts. Carried out on the TCR CDR3, a first-round RT-PCR used the HTBI primer set. TCRdb reanalysed the multiplex PCR reads using MiXCR and keeps one entry per CDR3 protein. The sample shows some 600,000 distinct CDR3 sequences, 14% of them seen only once. This clonotype was seen ten or more times.

This TCR was sampled from a woman aged 25-40 years with Graves' hyperthyroidism that later progressed to Graves' ophthalmopathy. V is TRBV30 and J is TRBJ1-5, with a tentative D call TRBD1 (5 bases). The sequenced sample consisted of blood. CDR3 protein: CAWSGGLSAQPQHF. The DNA for the CDR3 is TGTGCCTGGAGTGGGGGACTGTCGGCTCAGCCCCAGCATTTT.